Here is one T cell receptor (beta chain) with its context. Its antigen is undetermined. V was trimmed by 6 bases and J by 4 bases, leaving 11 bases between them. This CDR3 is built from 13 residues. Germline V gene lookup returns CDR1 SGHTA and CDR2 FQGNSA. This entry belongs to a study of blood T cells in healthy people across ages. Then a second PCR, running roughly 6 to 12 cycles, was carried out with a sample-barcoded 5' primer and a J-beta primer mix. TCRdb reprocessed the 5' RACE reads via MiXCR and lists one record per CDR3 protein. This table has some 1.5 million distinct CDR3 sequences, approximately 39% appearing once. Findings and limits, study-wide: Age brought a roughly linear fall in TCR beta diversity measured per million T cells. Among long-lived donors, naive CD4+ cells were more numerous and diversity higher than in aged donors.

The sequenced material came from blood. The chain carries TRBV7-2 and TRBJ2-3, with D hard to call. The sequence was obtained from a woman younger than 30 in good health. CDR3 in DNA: TGTGCCAGCAGTAAATACGGCTCAGATACGCAGTATTTT. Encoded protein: CASSKYGSDTQYF.